The 4 T cell receptor beta chains below come from one sample, sequenced in a study of OX40 agonist ivuxolimab in advanced cancers. The assay was immunoSEQ multiplex PCR, and TCRdb's table has in-frame clones only and misses some. The table has under 150,000 clones, 75% to 90% seen once. The source material was CD4+ or CD8+ T cells sorted from blood, sampled in a trial of the OX40 agonist ivuxolimab. These receptor sequences come from an adult with an advanced solid tumor such as melanoma, head and neck, liver or kidney cancer.

This clone appeared a few times. The chain couples TRBV7-9 to TRBJ2-2; tentatively, D is TRBD2 (7 bases). This CDR3 is 17 amino acids long. From germline, CDR1 is SEHNR and CDR2 FQNEAQ (reference sequence). V lost 3 bases and J 0 bases, leaving 14 bases between the germline ends. The CDR3 DNA sequence: TGTGCCAGCAGCTTGGGTGCGGGGGCATCGAACACCGGGGAGCTGTTTTTT. It encodes CASSLGAGASNTGELFF.

This sequence joins TRBV6-1 and TRBJ2-2; D call uncertain. The CDR3 has 13 residues. V shed 11 bases and J shed 1 base, with 11 bases lying between them. Per germline, CDR1 MNHNS and CDR2 SASEGT. DNA for the CDR3: TGTGCCGCTAGGGCGGTGAACACCGGGGAGCTGTTTTTT. Encoded protein: CAARAVNTGELFF.

The rearrangement uses TRBV9 and TRBJ2-5; 10 bases map to TRBD1. This CDR3 has 14 residues. V lost 3 bases to trimming and J lost 5 bases; unmatched junction nucleotides: 4. Germline V gene sequence: CDR1 SGDLS, CDR2 YYNGEE. The CDR3 is CASSAGTGVETQYF. For the CDR3, the DNA is TGTGCCAGCAGCGCCGGGACAGGGGTCGAGACCCAGTACTTC.

This sequence joins TRBV30 and TRBJ1-5; 9 nucleotides agree with TRBD1. With V trimmed by 3 bases and J by 0 bases, 3 bases remained unmatched. The CDR3 is made up of 15 amino acids. Germline values: CDR1 GTSNPN, CDR2 SVGIG (reference sequence). CDR3 residues: CAWRGQGYSNQPQHF. The CDR3, as DNA: TGTGCCTGGAGGGGACAGGGCTATAGCAATCAGCCCCAGCATTTT.